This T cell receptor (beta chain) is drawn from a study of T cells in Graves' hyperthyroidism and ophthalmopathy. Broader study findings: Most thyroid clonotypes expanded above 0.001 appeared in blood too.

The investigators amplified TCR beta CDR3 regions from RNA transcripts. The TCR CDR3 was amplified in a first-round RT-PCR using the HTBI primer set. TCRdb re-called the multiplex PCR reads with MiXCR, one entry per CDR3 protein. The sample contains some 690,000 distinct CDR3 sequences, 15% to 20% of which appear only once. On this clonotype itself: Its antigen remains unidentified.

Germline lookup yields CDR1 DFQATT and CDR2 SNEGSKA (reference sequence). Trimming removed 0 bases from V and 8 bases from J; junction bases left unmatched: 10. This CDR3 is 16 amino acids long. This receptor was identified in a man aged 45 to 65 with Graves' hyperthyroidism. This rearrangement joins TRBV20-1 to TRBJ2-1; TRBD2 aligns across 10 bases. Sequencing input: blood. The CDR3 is CSARDWVSSGSYEQFF. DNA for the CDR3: TGCAGTGCTAGAGATTGGGTCTCTAGCGGGAGCTATGAGCAGTTCTTC.